This is a list of T cell receptor beta chains from one sample in a study of memory CD4+ T cells and cytomegalovirus serostatus. Only in-frame clones appear in the TCRdb table, and some are missing; sequencing was by immunoSEQ multiplex PCR. Here the sample spans around 54,000 clones, about 78% being singletons. Material for sequencing was memory CD4+ T cells from blood. Source of these receptors: an adult in good health and CMV-seronegative. CDR3s include the opening cysteine and the closing phenylalanine or tryptophan. D genes are given only for firm matches. Some rows have no size entry. The others give once, few or many, or a class for an expanded clone.

TRBV7-9	-	TRBJ1-2	-	TGTGCCAGCAGCTCATCTAAGGGGCCCACCGTCTATGGCTACACCTTC	CASSSSKGPTVYGYTF
TRBV28	-	TRBJ2-7	TRBD1	TGTGCCAGCAGACCGGACAGGGTAGTTAGGGCCTACGAGCAGTACTTC	CASRPDRVVRAYEQYF
TRBV11-3	-	TRBJ2-1	TRBD2	TGTGCCAGCAGCTCCTGGAGACTAGCGGGAGGGGAGCAGTTCTTC	CASSSWRLAGGEQFF
TRBV2	-	TRBJ2-7	TRBD1	TGTGCCGGGGATCAGTACAGGGGCGCCGGCGAGCAGTACTTC	CAGDQYRGAGEQYF
TRBV28	-	TRBJ2-7	-	TGTGCCAGCAGTTTATCCGACCTCGGGACCTACGAGCAGTACTTC	CASSLSDLGTYEQYF
TRBV28	few	TRBJ1-1	-	TGTGCCAGCAGGGGGAAGCCTGAAGCTTTCTTT	CASRGKPEAFF
TRBV7-9	-	TRBJ2-7	TRBD2	TGTGCCAGCAGCTTTAGTAGCGGGAGCCCCTCCTACGAGCAGTACTTC	CASSFSSGSPSYEQYF
TRBV5-1	-	TRBJ1-4	-	TGCGCCAGCAGCTTTAATCCAGGGGACGAAAAACTGTTTTTT	CASSFNPGDEKLFF
TRBV30	-	TRBJ1-5	-	TGTGCCTGGAGTGATGGTAGCCAGCCCCAGCATTTT	CAWSDGSQPQHF
TRBV19	-	TRBJ2-3	-	TGTGCCAGTAGTATAGCGGGAGGCACAGATACGCAGTATTTT	CASSIAGGTDTQYF
TRBV19	few	TRBJ2-7	-	TGTGCCAGTAGTAGGGGTGAATACGAGCAGTACTTC	CASSRGEYEQYF
TRBV6-7	-	TRBJ1-4	TRBD1	TGTGCCAGCAGTTACTCTCCTAAAGTCCAGGGGGGTTGGTTTGGTGAAAAACTGTTTTTT	CASSYSPKVQGGWFGEKLFF
TRBV6-1	-	TRBJ2-1	TRBD2	TGTGCCAGCACTGGACTAGCGGGAGTTAGAAATGAGCAGTTCTTC	CASTGLAGVRNEQFF
TRBV27	-	TRBJ2-7	TRBD2	TGTGCCAGCAGTCGGCCGGGACTAGAGGTCTACGAGCAGTACTTC	CASSRPGLEVYEQYF
TRBV2	-	TRBJ1-3	-	TGTGCCAGCAGTCAAGGACATAGCTCTGGAAACACCATATATTTT	CASSQGHSSGNTIYF
TRBV5-5	-	TRBJ1-1	-	TGTGCCAGCAGCTTACGGACAGATGAAGCTTTCTTT	CASSLRTDEAFF
TRBV6-5	-	TRBJ2-7	-	TGTGCCAGCAGTTACGGCGGGACTCCCCACGAGCAGTACTTC	CASSYGGTPHEQYF
TRBV19	-	TRBJ2-2	TRBD1	TGTGCCAGTGTCGGACAGGGACGGACCGGGGAGCTGTTTTTT	CASVGQGRTGELFF
TRBV28	-	TRBJ1-3	-	TGTGCCAGCTCAGTAGGGGGAATCACTGGAAACACCATATATTTT	CASSVGGITGNTIYF
TRBV29-1	-	TRBJ2-2	TRBD1	TGCAGCGCATCCGGACAGGGAGGCCCCGGGGAGCTGTTTTTT	CSASGQGGPGELFF
TRBV7-6	few	TRBJ2-1	-	TGTGCCAGCAGCAGTACATCCGCCCATGAGCAGTTCTTC	CASSSTSAHEQFF
TRBV27	-	TRBJ2-7	-	TGTGCCAGCAGTCCCAGCGGACCCACCTACGAGCAGTACTTC	CASSPSGPTYEQYF
TRBV7-9	few	TRBJ1-2	-	TGTGCCAGCAGCTTAGACAGGGATTTTGGCTACACCTTC	CASSLDRDFGYTF
TRBV10-3	once	TRBJ2-7	-	TGTGCCATCAGCTCACAGGGATTCCCCTACGAGCAGTACTTC	CAISSQGFPYEQYF
TRBV7-6	-	TRBJ2-5	-	TGTGCCAGCAGCTTCGGGAGCGGTCGGGAGACCCAGTACTTC	CASSFGSGRETQYF
TRBV2	-	TRBJ1-4	-	TGTGCCAGCAGTGACGGGGGGGGAAGTGAAAAACTGTTTTTT	CASSDGGGSEKLFF
TRBV2	-	TRBJ2-3	TRBD2	TGTGCCAGCAGTGACGTGAGGACTAGCGGGACGTTAGGGTATTTT	CASSDVRTSGTLGYF
TRBV5-6	-	TRBJ1-5	TRBD1	TGTGCCAGCAGCTTGTCAGGGGGCGGAGGCAATCAGCCCCAGCATTTT	CASSLSGGGGNQPQHF
TRBV5-4	-	TRBJ2-5	TRBD2	TGTGCCAGCAGCTTGAATAGGGGACTAGCGGGAGTGGAGACCCAGTACTTC	CASSLNRGLAGVETQYF
TRBV19	-	TRBJ1-1	-	TGTGCCAGTACCTCCCCGGGACAAGGGTCGAGAACTGAAGCTTTCTTT	CASTSPGQGSRTEAFF
TRBV6-1	-	TRBJ2-3	TRBD2	TGTGCCAGCAGTGGAAGGACTAGCGGGAGTTATGTAGATACGCAGTATTTT	CASSGRTSGSYVDTQYF
TRBV18	-	TRBJ2-3	TRBD1	TGTGCCAGCTACCCGGACAGGGGAAGAACCCCAGATACGCAGTATTTT	CASYPDRGRTPDTQYF
TRBV2	few	TRBJ1-2	TRBD1	TGTGCCAGTCGGTCAGGGGGACAGGGGACCTATGGCTACACCTTC	CASRSGGQGTYGYTF
TRBV7-2	-	TRBJ1-5	-	TGTGCCAGCAGCACCAGGGGTAATCAGCCCCAGCATTTT	CASSTRGNQPQHF
TRBV27	few	TRBJ2-7	-	TGTGCCAGCAGCCCCCTGGGCATTGGCGAGCAGTACTTC	CASSPLGIGEQYF
TRBV2	-	TRBJ2-7	-	TGTGCCAGCAGTTATCCCGGGACTGATTCCTACGAGCAGTACTTC	CASSYPGTDSYEQYF
TRBV19	-	TRBJ2-7	-	TGTGCCAGTAAGAAGTCATGGGGCAGCTACGAGCAGTACTTC	CASKKSWGSYEQYF
TRBV10-1	once	TRBJ2-2	TRBD1	TGCGCCAGCAGTGAGGGGACAGGGCGGGAGCTGTTTTTT	CASSEGTGRELFF
TRBV7-9	few	TRBJ1-5	TRBD1	TGTGCCAGCAGCTCTCAGGGGGGTCAGCCCCAGCATTTT	CASSSQGGQPQHF
TRBV6-6	-	TRBJ2-7	TRBD2	TGTGCCAGCAGTGGGACTAGCGGTATTGTTGCCTACGAGCAGTACTTC	CASSGTSGIVAYEQYF
TRBV30	-	TRBJ1-2	-	TGTGCCTGGCAGGGGCAAAGATTTGGCTACACCTTC	CAWQGQRFGYTF
TRBV2	-	TRBJ2-7	TRBD2	TGTGCCAGCCACCCGGGACTAGCGTTGTCCTACGAGCAGTACTTC	CASHPGLALSYEQYF
TRBV7-2	-	TRBJ1-5	-	TGTGCCAGCAGTCAAAGTGGGGTTAAACAGCCCCAGCATTTT	CASSQSGVKQPQHF
TRBV28	-	TRBJ1-5	TRBD1	TGTGCCAGCAGTTCAACAGGGGACAATCAGCCCCAGCATTTT	CASSSTGDNQPQHF
TRBV13	-	TRBJ1-3	-	TGTGCCAGCAGCTTAGGGCAGTTCTCTGGAAACACCATATATTTT	CASSLGQFSGNTIYF
TRBV5-8	-	TRBJ1-6	TRBD1	TGTGCCAGCAGCCGCACCCCAGGGACAGGGGGCCGCTATAATTCACCCCTCCACTTT	CASSRTPGTGGRYNSPLHF
TRBV6-1	-	TRBJ2-1	-	TGTGCCAGCACCGCTGCTAACAATGAGCAGTTCTTC	CASTAANNEQFF
TRBV10-1	-	TRBJ1-1	-	TGCGCCAGCAGTTTAGGTTTTGAGAACACTGAAGCTTTCTTT	CASSLGFENTEAFF
TRBV5-1	few	TRBJ2-5	TRBD1	TGCGCCAGCAGCTTCCGGGACAGGGAGGAGACCCAGTACTTC	CASSFRDREETQYF
TRBV7-2	-	TRBJ2-1	-	TGTGCCAGCAGCTTAGCGGTCGGGCTGAACAATGAGCAGTTCTTC	CASSLAVGLNNEQFF
TRBV6-5	-	TRBJ2-7	-	TGTGCCAGCAGTTACGAGGGCGGAGGCTCCTACGAGCAGTACTTC	CASSYEGGGSYEQYF
TRBV30	-	TRBJ1-2	-	TGTGCCTGGAGTGCTACCTCCCAGGAGTATGGCTACACCTTC	CAWSATSQEYGYTF
TRBV2	-	TRBJ2-2	TRBD1	TGTGCCAGCAGTGATGGCAGGGGGTTAAGTAGCGGGGAGCTGTTTTTT	CASSDGRGLSSGELFF
TRBV18	-	TRBJ2-3	-	TGTGCCAGCTCAAACGTAGGGAGGCTCAGCACAGATACGCAGTATTTT	CASSNVGRLSTDTQYF
TRBV2	-	TRBJ2-1	-	TGTGCCAGCAGGTCGTACAATGAGCAGTTCTTC	CASRSYNEQFF